These 28 T cell receptor beta chains came from one sample sequenced in a study of cytomegalovirus exposure and HLA in healthy donors. Both 60 Vbeta primers and 13 Jbeta primers went into the PCR. Profiling relied on immunoSEQ multiplex PCR, and the TCRdb table lists in-frame clones only, not all of them. The table includes approximately 160,000 clones, 65% to 85% detected once. Sequenced: PBMCs. These receptors originate from a woman aged 45-60 years in good health and CMV-seropositive.

This clone was counted a single time. The chain links TRBV7-2 to TRBJ2-3; D remains unclear. The CDR3 length is 13 residues. The V gene's germline CDR1 is SGHTA and CDR2 FQGNSA. Trimming shortened V by 1 base and J by 4 bases, and 6 bases separated the two germline ends. CDR3 in DNA: TGTGCCAGCAGCTTAGTAAACTCAGATACGCAGTATTTT. Translating gives CASSLVNSDTQYF.

V is TRBV5-1 and J is TRBJ2-3; the D gene is possibly TRBD2 (6 bases). V lost 1 base and J lost 0, with 9 bases in between. CDR1 is SGHRS and CDR2 is YFSETQ in the germline V gene. The CDR3 has 15 residues. CDR3 sequence reads: CASSLSGVSTDTQYF. CDR3 bases: TGCGCCAGCAGCTTGTCGGGGGTTAGCACAGATACGCAGTATTTT.

The rearrangement joins TRBV18 to TRBJ2-5; 9 nucleotides match TRBD1. V lost 6 bases and J lost 5; bases outside the gene matches: 7. Germline CDR1 KGHSH, CDR2 LQKENI. CDR3 length: 14 amino acids. The CDR3 nucleotides are TGTGCCAGCTCGCCGGGACAGGGTCCCGAGACCCAGTACTTC. This encodes CASSPGQGPETQYF.

This sequence joins TRBV2 and TRBJ2-7; D gene uncertain. V lost 0 bases, J lost 1 base, and 7 bases lay in between. Germline V CDR1 and CDR2: SNHLY, FYNNEI. CDR3 size: 14 residues. In nucleotides, the CDR3 is TGTGCCAGCAGTGAAGCTGGGCGATCCTACGAGCAGTACTTC. Amino acid sequence: CASSEAGRSYEQYF.

The table lists this clone with a few counts. V gene TRBV18 combines with J gene TRBJ2-5; 7 nucleotides line up with TRBD1. CDR3 length: 15 residues. Trimming cost V 4 bases and J 5 bases; bases outside gene matches: 10. Germline V gene lookup returns CDR1 KGHSH and CDR2 LQKENI. The CDR3 loop reads CASSQRTGAWETQYF. The CDR3 DNA is TGTGCCAGCTCACAAAGAACAGGGGCCTGGGAGACCCAGTACTTC.

Regarding this clone: The junction departs from the called germline gene at one end, perhaps through a read error. This chain uses TRBV29-1 with TRBJ2-2; tentatively, D is TRBD2 (5 bases). The CDR3 has 14 residues. The germline CDR1 and CDR2 sequences are SQVTM and ANQGSEA. The CDR3 nucleotides are TGCAGCGTTGCGCCCTACGGAAACACCGGGGAGCTGTTCTTT. This gives the protein CSVAPYGNTGELFF.

The rearrangement uses TRBV21-1 and TRBJ2-7; TRBD1 was called by the table and not checked on the DNA. TRBV21-1 is a known pseudogene. The CDR3 has 14 residues. The CDR3 region is CASSKGQNLYEQYF. As DNA, the CDR3 is TGTGCCAGCAGCAAGGGGCAGAACCTCTACGAGCAGTACTTC.

This clone was seen more than once but under ten times. V is TRBV5-1 and J is TRBJ2-3; D call uncertain. The V end was cut by 0 bases, the J end by 1 base, with 3 bases between. Germline CDR1 SGHRS, CDR2 YFSETQ. The CDR3 has 13 amino acids. The CDR3 spells CASSLAGTDTQYF. The CDR3 region has the DNA TGCGCCAGCAGCTTGGCCGGCACAGATACGCAGTATTTT.

This CDR3 reads CASSFSGARGDTQYF. In DNA form, the CDR3 reads TGTGCCAGCAGTTTTAGTGGGGCCAGGGGCGATACGCAGTATTTT. The J gene is TRBJ2-3, the V gene TRBV27; D may be TRBD1 (6 bases). Germline CDR1 MNHEY, CDR2 SMNVEV (reference sequence). The V gene lost 3 bases and the J gene lost 6 bases, with 16 bases spanning the gap. The CDR3 loop spans 15 amino acids.

On this clone itself: This sample also contains other DNA sequences that code for the same CDR3. This chain connects TRBV6-1 to TRBJ1-5, with no clear D. The CDR3 has 15 amino acids. Germline CDR1 and CDR2: MNHNS and SASEGT. V was clipped by 4 bases and J by 7 bases, with 17 bases between them. The CDR3 region has the DNA TGTGCCAGCAGTGTTGGTGCAGGAACGGGACAGCCCCAGCATTTT. This sequence encodes CASSVGAGTGQPQHF.

The chain recombines TRBV6-5 with TRBJ1-1; D is perhaps TRBD1 (6 bases). Germline V gene data show CDR1 as MNHEY and CDR2 as SVGAGI. The CDR3 sequence is 14 residues long. V was pared by 5 bases and J by 8 bases, with 18 bases between. CDR3 sequence reads: CASSPVDRHAEAFF. CDR3 DNA sequence: TGTGCCAGCAGTCCGGTGGACAGACATGCCGAAGCTTTCTTT.

This clone was counted only a few times. This rearrangement joins TRBV29-1 to TRBJ1-2; possibly TRBD1 for D (5 bases). Germline V gene lookup returns CDR1 SQVTM and CDR2 ANQGSEA. CDR3 length: 12 amino acids. V lost 0 bases, J lost 6 bases, and 8 bases lay in between. The CDR3 here is CSVEEAGHGYTF. CDR3 nucleotides: TGCAGCGTTGAAGAAGCAGGGCATGGCTACACCTTC.

The chain uses TRBV7-2 and TRBJ1-5; no clear D. CDR1 is SGHTA, CDR2 FQGNSA, per germline. The CDR3 length is 13 residues. V was clipped by 6 bases and J by 7 bases, with 13 bases between them. As DNA, the CDR3 is TGTGCCAGCAGTCTGAAGGGAGGACAGCCCCAGCATTTT. Translated: CASSLKGGQPQHF.

The V call is TRBV4-3, the J call TRBJ2-7; D gene uncertain. The V gene's germline CDR1 is LGHNA and CDR2 YSLEER. Trimming took 0 bases from V and 0 from J, leaving 6 bases between them. The CDR3 is 14 amino acids. The CDR3 is CASSQDLVSYEQYF. The CDR3 nucleotides are TGCGCCAGCAGCCAAGATCTTGTCTCCTACGAGCAGTACTTC.

This sequence joins TRBV30 and TRBJ1-5; D gene uncertain. Trimming took off 0 bases at V and 0 bases at J, with 3 bases between the two ends. The CDR3 extends over 13 amino acids. From germline, CDR1 is GTSNPN and CDR2 SVGIG (reference sequence). The CDR3 is CAWSVLSNQPQHF. DNA for the CDR3: TGTGCCTGGAGTGTACTTAGCAATCAGCCCCAGCATTTT.

This clone was recorded only once. J is TRBJ2-1 and V is TRBV29-1, with D unclear. This CDR3 is 12 amino acids long. The germline V gene has CDR1 SQVTM and CDR2 ANQGSEA. V was pared by 1 base and J by 12 bases, with 13 bases between. The CDR3 region is CSVEGQSSGQFF. The CDR3 bases are TGCAGCGTTGAAGGTCAGTCTTCTGGGCAGTTCTTC.

The chain combines TRBV28 with TRBJ2-3; TRBD2 matches 7 bases. Per germline, CDR1 MDHEN and CDR2 SYDVKM. The V gene end was trimmed by 8 bases and the J gene end by 2 bases; junction bases not matched to a gene: 10. This CDR3 region has 15 residues. CDR3 bases: TGTGCCAGCGGAACGATAGCGGGCAACACAGATACGCAGTATTTT. Protein: CASGTIAGNTDTQYF.

The chain links TRBV2 to TRBJ1-5, with TRBD1 identical over 7 bases. CDR3 length: 16 residues. Germline V lookup: CDR1 SNHLY, CDR2 FYNNEI. Germline trimming cut 6 bases from V and 2 bases from J; bases unmatched to any gene: 10. The CDR3: CASRTGLGYGNQPQHF. The DNA of the CDR3 is TGTGCCAGCAGGACAGGGTTGGGCTACGGCAATCAGCCCCAGCATTTT.

This clone was seen just once. The V and J genes are TRBV25-1 and TRBJ2-3; TRBD1 matches at 9 bases. Germline trimming cut 1 base from V and 4 bases from J; bases unmatched to any gene: 9. CDR3 length equals 17 residues. Per the germline V gene, CDR1 is MGHDK and CDR2 is SYGVNS. The CDR3 here is CASSELVPQGAPDTQYF. The CDR3 bases are TGTGCCAGCAGTGAATTAGTCCCACAGGGGGCGCCAGATACGCAGTATTTT.

The rearrangement links TRBV5-6 to TRBJ2-7; TRBD2 might be the D (5 bases). V lost 1 base to trimming and J lost 0 bases, with 17 bases between them. Germline V gives CDR1 SGHDT, CDR2 YYEEEE. The CDR3 consists of 17 residues. The chain's CDR3 is CASSLRRGIEGSYEQYF. In DNA, the CDR3 is TGTGCCAGCAGCTTGCGAAGAGGGATTGAAGGCTCCTACGAGCAGTACTTC.

The chain couples TRBV25-1 to TRBJ1-1; possible D gene TRBD1, 6 bases. The CDR3 runs to 13 residues. V was clipped by 8 bases and J by 8 bases, with 18 bases between them. Germline values: CDR1 MGHDK, CDR2 SYGVNS. The CDR3 spells CASQGLRGSEAFF. In DNA form, the CDR3 reads TGTGCCAGCCAGGGCCTCAGGGGTTCGGAAGCTTTCTTT.

The chain couples TRBV2 to TRBJ1-2, with a possible D match to TRBD1 (6 bases). The ends were cut back, 7 bases at V and 8 bases at J, with 14 bases in the middle. This CDR3 region has 12 residues. Germline V gives CDR1 SNHLY, CDR2 FYNNEI. CDR3 sequence: CASTSGASGYTF. In nucleotides, the CDR3 is TGTGCCAGCACTTCAGGGGCCAGCGGCTACACCTTC.

This clone was counted only a few times. The chain's CDR3 is CASSHPETGLISYEQYF. In nucleotides, the CDR3 is TGTGCCAGCAGCCACCCCGAGACAGGGTTGATTTCCTACGAGCAGTACTTC. The rearrangement joins TRBV7-2 to TRBJ2-7, with 7 bases that match TRBD1. The CDR3 contains 17 residues. V gave up 5 bases and J gave up 1 base; unmatched junction bases: 14. Germline CDR1 reads SGHTA; CDR2 reads FQGNSA.

DNA of the CDR3: TGCGCCAGCAGATTTCCGGGGATTGGCACTGAAGCTTTCTTT. Translated: CASRFPGIGTEAFF. This chain uses TRBV5-1 with TRBJ1-1, with D unclear. In germline, CDR1 is SGHRS, CDR2 YFSETQ. CDR3 length equals 14 residues. V was pared by 5 bases and J by 4 bases, with 15 bases between.

V is TRBV5-1 and J is TRBJ1-2; 9 nucleotides match TRBD1. This CDR3 is built from 15 residues. With V trimmed by 3 bases and J by 1 base, 4 bases remained unmatched. Germline V gene sequence: CDR1 SGHRS, CDR2 YFSETQ. The CDR3 spells CASSSGQGSNYGYTF. The CDR3 DNA reads as TGCGCCAGCAGCTCAGGACAGGGGAGTAACTATGGCTACACCTTC.

This chain connects TRBV25-1 to TRBJ2-5; D is perhaps TRBD1 (5 bases). The CDR3 contains 14 residues. The germline V and J ends were trimmed by 2 bases and 2 bases, with 9 bases remaining between them. Germline values: CDR1 MGHDK, CDR2 SYGVNS. The CDR3 region is CASSEPDKQETQYF. Here the CDR3 DNA reads TGTGCCAGCAGTGAACCGGACAAGCAAGAGACCCAGTACTTC.

V gene TRBV4-3 combines with J gene TRBJ2-3; 9 bases line up with TRBD1. The CDR3 sequence is 14 residues long. V was pared by 0 bases and J by 6 bases, with 1 base of the junction left unmatched. The germline CDR1 and CDR2 sequences are LGHNA and YSLEER. The CDR3 nucleotides are TGCGCCAGCAGCCAAGAGGGGACAGGGGATACGCAGTATTTT. It translates to CASSQEGTGDTQYF.

The rearrangement joins TRBV5-4 to TRBJ1-6; D possibly corresponds to TRBD1 (5 bases). This CDR3 has 14 residues. V lost 2 bases and J lost 7, with 10 bases in between. CDR1 and CDR2 from the germline V gene are SGHNT and YYREEE (reference sequence). The CDR3: CASSLGAENSPLHF. CDR3 sequence (DNA): TGTGCCAGCAGCTTAGGGGCGGAAAATTCACCCCTCCACTTT.